A single sample gave rise to the 28 T cell receptor beta chains below, sequenced in a study of cytomegalovirus exposure and HLA in healthy donors (dated by TCRdb to 2016 to 2017). The library was prepared using the immunoSEQ multiplex PCR assay. TCRdb stores this immuneACCESS table with in-frame sequences only. Part of the clones is absent; in the studies checked, under half of the shortfall reflects unresolved V genes, and no reason is known for the rest. A total of 300,000 to 400,000 clones appear in this sample, 80% to 90% of them only once. The ten largest account for approximately 0.8% of the sample. The sequencing input was PBMCs. These receptors originate from a woman aged 18-29 years in good health and CMV-seronegative.

This sequence joins TRBV9 and TRBJ2-3; D possibly corresponds to TRBD1 (6 bases). Trimming removed 4 bases at V and 6 bases at J, with 12 bases between. CDR1 and CDR2 (germline): SGDLS, YYNGEE. CDR3 length: 13 amino acids. The CDR3 sequence is CASSPSGVDTQYF. The CDR3 coding sequence is TGTGCCAGCAGCCCATCAGGGGTGGATACGCAGTATTTT. Looking up the rest from reference TRBV9 and TRBJ2-3 gives the full variable domain: DSGVTQTPKHLITATGQRVTLRCSPRSGDLSVYWYQQSLDQGLQFLIQYYNGEERAKGNILERFSAQQFPDLHSELNLSSLELGDSALYFCASSPSGVDTQYFGPGTRLTVL.

A remark on this clone: The sample holds other DNA sequences that translate to the same CDR3. This chain links TRBV2 with TRBJ2-7, with D maybe TRBD1 (6 bases). Germline V gene sequence: CDR1 SNHLY, CDR2 FYNNEI. This CDR3 region has 13 residues. Trimming removed 6 bases at V and 2 bases at J, with 11 bases between. This CDR3 is CASSVGQTYEQYF. As DNA, the CDR3 is TGTGCCAGCAGCGTAGGACAGACCTACGAGCAGTACTTC.

The chain links TRBV14 to TRBJ2-2; 8 positions match TRBD1. This CDR3 region has 16 residues. CDR1 SGHDN and CDR2 FVKESK come from the germline V gene. The V segment lost 5 bases and the J segment 6 bases; nucleotides outside the gene matches: 11. CDR3 bases: TGTGCCAGCAGCAAAACAGGGGGAATTAGCTCCGGGGAGCTGTTTTTT. Its protein product is CASSKTGGISSGELFF.

The chain employs TRBV2 and TRBJ2-1; perhaps TRBD1 as D (5 bases). Between the trimmed V and J ends, which lost 11 bases and 2 bases, there was a span of 13 bases. The CDR3 sequence is 13 residues long. The germline V gene encodes CDR1 SNHLY and CDR2 FYNNEI. The CDR3 reads CAGSKGAYNEQFF. CDR3 in DNA: TGTGCCGGATCAAAAGGGGCCTACAATGAGCAGTTCTTC.

The gene calls are TRBV7-6 and TRBJ2-1, with TRBD2 as a possible D gene (5 bases). Germline values: CDR1 SGHVS, CDR2 FNYEAQ. V lost 5 bases and J 4 bases, leaving 15 bases between the germline ends. This CDR3 region has 15 residues. The CDR3 nucleotides are TGTGCCAGCAGCCATAGAGGGATGTATTACAATGAGCAGTTCTTC. Translation gives CASSHRGMYYNEQFF.

This chain links TRBV9 with TRBJ2-2, with 7 bases lining up with TRBD2. Per the germline V gene, CDR1 is SGDLS and CDR2 is YYNGEE. The CDR3 consists of 13 residues. V dropped 3 bases and J dropped 10; count of bases not matched to a gene: 6. The CDR3 sequence: CASSEWEGSELFF. In DNA, the CDR3 is TGTGCCAGCAGCGAGTGGGAGGGCTCGGAGCTGTTTTTT.

The chain carries TRBV7-2 and TRBJ2-2; a weak D match, TRBD2 (6 bases). This CDR3 has 15 amino acids. Trimming removed 7 bases from V and 2 bases from J, with 14 bases in between. CDR1 is SGHTA and CDR2 is FQGNSA in the germline V gene. CDR3 sequence: CASTEAGPNTGELFF. The CDR3 nucleotides are TGTGCCAGCACCGAAGCGGGCCCCAACACCGGGGAGCTGTTTTTT.

The chain uses TRBV19 and TRBJ1-5; TRBD1 agrees at 8 bases. There are 15 residues in the CDR3. CDR1 is LNHDA, CDR2 SQIVND, per germline (reference sequence). V lost 5 bases to trimming and J lost 2 bases; unmatched junction nucleotides: 5. The CDR3 protein is CASSPGQGRNQPQHF. The CDR3, as DNA: TGTGCCAGTAGTCCCGGACAGGGCCGCAATCAGCCCCAGCATTTT.

The chain combines TRBV7-2 with TRBJ2-3; tentatively, D is TRBD1 (6 bases). Trimming left V 6 bases short and J 6 bases short, with 19 bases between. The germline CDR1 and CDR2 sequences are SGHTA and FQGNSA. The CDR3 consists of 15 residues. The DNA for the CDR3 is TGTGCCAGCAGTACTCAGGGGATCAATGGGGATACGCAGTATTTT. Translation gives CASSTQGINGDTQYF.

The chain carries TRBV7-9 and TRBJ2-7, with TRBD2 matching 8 bases. CDR3 size: 15 residues. Germline assignment: CDR1 SEHNR and CDR2 FQNEAQ (reference sequence). The ends lost 4 bases at V and 9 bases at J; junction bases unmatched: 14. In DNA form, the CDR3 reads TGTGCCAGCAGCTCTACCGGGACTAGTGGGGCGGTGCAGTACTTC. It translates to CASSSTGTSGAVQYF.

V is TRBV2 and J is TRBJ2-2; no clear D gene. Germline CDR1 reads SNHLY; CDR2 reads FYNNEI. The CDR3 has 15 residues. Trimming took off 4 bases at V and 0 bases at J, with 9 bases between the two ends. This chain's CDR3 is CASSVWPSNTGELFF. CDR3 in DNA: TGTGCCAGCAGTGTATGGCCGTCGAACACCGGGGAGCTGTTTTTT. Using reference TRBV2 and TRBJ2-2 for the parts outside the CDR3, the full variable domain is EPEVTQTPSHQVTQMGQEVILRCVPISNHLYFYWYRQILGQKVEFLVSFYNNEISEKSEIFDDQFSVERPDGSNFTLKIRSTKLEDSAMYFCASSVWPSNTGELFFGEGSRLTVL.

The rearrangement links TRBV5-4 to TRBJ2-3; D ambiguous. Deletions cut 4 bases from V and 6 bases from J, with 24 bases between. Germline loops: CDR1 SGHNT, CDR2 YYREEE (reference sequence). This CDR3 comprises 17 residues. CDR3: CASSPLGGQALWDTQYF. For the CDR3, the DNA is TGTGCCAGCAGCCCCTTGGGTGGGCAGGCCCTGTGGGATACGCAGTATTTT.

This sequence joins TRBV11-2 and TRBJ1-1; perhaps TRBD1 as D (5 bases). CDR3 length: 14 residues. The germline CDR1 and CDR2 sequences are SGHAT and FQNNGV. Trimming took off 1 base at V and 5 bases at J, with 11 bases between the two ends. CDR3 protein: CASSLARVGTEAFF. The CDR3 nucleotides read TGTGCCAGCAGCTTAGCCAGGGTGGGGACTGAAGCTTTCTTT.

This sequence joins TRBV15 and TRBJ2-7; 7 bases line up with TRBD1. Losses at the gene ends were 3 bases for V and 5 bases for J; bases not matched to a gene: 7. The CDR3 consists of 14 residues. The germline CDR1 and CDR2 sequences are LNHNV and YYDKDF (reference sequence). CDR3 sequence (DNA): TGTGCCACCAGCAGCTATACAGGGGTTGACGAGCAGTACTTC. This translates into CATSSYTGVDEQYF.

The chain employs TRBV28 and TRBJ2-3; TRBD2 matches 9 bases. The V and J ends lost 7 bases and 4 bases, in that order; junction bases with no gene match: 12. Germline loops: CDR1 MDHEN, CDR2 SYDVKM. CDR3 length: 16 amino acids. The CDR3 loop reads CASTPWGGGGADTQYF. In DNA form, the CDR3 reads TGTGCCAGCACTCCATGGGGCGGCGGGGGGGCAGATACGCAGTATTTT.

The chain recombines TRBV9 with TRBJ1-1; 7 bases fit TRBD1. After removal of 3 bases from V and 3 bases from J, the junction contained 8 bases not matched to a gene. Germline loops: CDR1 SGDLS, CDR2 YYNGEE. The CDR3 has 15 amino acids. The CDR3 loop reads CASSEIKTGHTEAFF. The CDR3 nucleotides read TGTGCCAGCAGCGAAATAAAGACAGGGCACACTGAAGCTTTCTTT.

The genes are TRBV27 and TRBJ2-5; 9 bases align to TRBD2. Germline CDR1 is MNHEY and CDR2 is SMNVEV (reference sequence). The CDR3 is 15 amino acids. Germline trimming cut 6 bases from V and 3 bases from J; bases unmatched to any gene: 8. The CDR3 spells CASRVLAGAEETQYF. The CDR3 DNA follows: TGTGCCAGCAGAGTCTTAGCGGGGGCCGAAGAGACCCAGTACTTC.

V and J are TRBV6-1 and TRBJ2-7, with TRBD2 identical over 7 bases. CDR1 is MNHNS, CDR2 SASEGT, per germline. Trimming removed 2 bases from V and 1 base from J; junction bases left unmatched: 5. The CDR3 length is 15 residues. The CDR3 reads CASSEWEGLSYEQYF. The DNA of the CDR3 is TGTGCCAGCAGTGAATGGGAGGGCCTTTCCTACGAGCAGTACTTC.

This sequence joins TRBV7-9 and TRBJ1-5; D is perhaps TRBD1 (6 bases). V was trimmed by 4 bases and J by 4 bases, leaving 20 bases between them. This CDR3 region has 17 residues. Germline V gene data show CDR1 as SEHNR and CDR2 as FQNEAQ (reference sequence). CDR3 loop: CASSYGQQSSTNQPQHF. CDR3 coding DNA: TGTGCCAGCAGCTATGGACAGCAGTCGTCCACAAATCAGCCCCAGCATTTT.

This clone was seen only once. This chain connects TRBV27 to TRBJ1-2, with TRBD1 identical over 10 bases. V dropped 4 bases and J dropped 2; count of bases not matched to a gene: 10. Germline CDR1 and CDR2: MNHEY and SMNVEV (reference sequence). The CDR3 runs 17 residues. The CDR3 loop reads CASSSWTGGVANYGYTF. DNA of the CDR3: TGTGCCAGCAGTTCGTGGACAGGGGGGGTTGCGAACTATGGCTACACCTTC.

This chain joins TRBV28 and TRBJ2-1; TRBD1 might be the D (5 bases). Between the trimmed V and J ends, which lost 6 bases and 6 bases, there was a span of 18 bases. Looked up from germline, CDR1 is MDHEN and CDR2 is SYDVKM. The CDR3 has 15 amino acids. The DNA of the CDR3 is TGTGCCAGCAGGAGCCTGGGGCCGGAGAGCAATGAGCAGTTCTTC. Its translation: CASRSLGPESNEQFF.

V usage is TRBV7-9 and J usage is TRBJ2-1; D may be TRBD2 (5 bases). Germline lookup yields CDR1 SEHNR and CDR2 FQNEAQ (reference sequence). V gave up 7 bases and J gave up 8 bases, with 18 bases separating them. The length of the CDR3 is 14 residues. The CDR3 here is CASTPYLAGDEQFF. CDR3 DNA sequence: TGTGCCAGCACTCCCTACCTAGCAGGTGATGAGCAGTTCTTC.

V gene TRBV10-2 combines with J gene TRBJ1-1, with 8 bases identical to TRBD1. V lost 6 bases, J lost 2 bases, and 5 bases stayed unmatched. This CDR3 has 14 amino acids. Per the germline V gene, CDR1 is WSHSY and CDR2 is SAAADI. CDR3 in amino acids: CASRKQGVNTEAFF. The CDR3 coding sequence is TGCGCCAGCAGAAAACAGGGGGTAAACACTGAAGCTTTCTTT.

V gene TRBV30 combines with J gene TRBJ2-7; 8 bases map to TRBD2. V shed 0 bases and J 4 bases; nucleotides not matched to a gene: 8. CDR1 and CDR2 (germline): GTSNPN, SVGIG (reference sequence). The CDR3 length is 15 residues. The CDR3 loop reads CAWSVGSGREYEQYF. As DNA, the CDR3 is TGTGCCTGGAGTGTAGGGAGCGGGAGAGAGTACGAGCAGTACTTC.

This clone has only one observation. The chain couples TRBV4-1 to TRBJ2-7; D perhaps matches TRBD2 (6 bases). Germline loops: CDR1 MGHRA, CDR2 YSYEKL. The CDR3 has 16 amino acids. Trimming left V 1 base short and J 3 bases short, with 16 bases between. The DNA of the CDR3 is TGCGCCAGCAGCCAAGGGAGGGACTGGACGGTCTACGAGCAGTACTTC. It yields the protein CASSQGRDWTVYEQYF.

This clone was seen just once. V is TRBV25-1 and J is TRBJ2-2; D gene uncertain. This CDR3 comprises 13 residues. Germline CDR1 MGHDK, CDR2 SYGVNS. Trimming cost V 1 base and J 8 bases, with 8 bases left between them. In nucleotides, the CDR3 is TGTGCCAGCAGTGAATTGGGCCTTGGGGAGCTGTTTTTT. Protein: CASSELGLGELFF.

This chain links TRBV6-4 with TRBJ1-1; D is unclear. The CDR3 is 14 amino acids. Germline CDR1 is MRHNA and CDR2 is SNTAGT. V lost 0 bases, J lost 1 base, and 6 bases lay in between. CDR3 nucleotide sequence: TGTGCCAGCAGTGACTCCCTTTGGAACACTGAAGCTTTCTTT. Translating gives CASSDSLWNTEAFF.

The chain carries TRBV27 and TRBJ2-6; 12 bases align to TRBD2. The length of the CDR3 is 17 residues. V trimming: 7 bases; J trimming: 0 bases; junction bases outside the gene matches: 4. The germline CDR1 and CDR2 sequences are MNHEY and SMNVEV (reference sequence). CDR3 in amino acids: CASTLLAGGSGANVLTF. For the CDR3, the DNA is TGTGCCAGCACCCTACTAGCGGGGGGCTCTGGGGCCAACGTCCTGACTTTC.